A selection of T cell receptor beta chains follows, all from one sample in a study of cytomegalovirus exposure and HLA in healthy donors. Profiled with immunoSEQ multiplex PCR; TCRdb holds only in-frame clones, not every one. The sample includes 110,000 or so clones, just under 70% of them seen just once. Sample: PBMCs. These receptor sequences come from a woman in her 70s in good health and CMV-seropositive. Each CDR3 is given with its conserved first and last residue. Each record gives: clone size, D gene, V gene, J gene, CDR3 protein, CDR3 DNA. A D gene is named only where the DNA matches it firmly. Not all rows give a size; the values are once, few, many and, for expanded clones, a class.

>NA|NA|TRBV2|TRBJ2-7
CASKGESYEQYF
TGTGCCAGCAAAGGGGAATCCTACGAGCAGTACTTC
>once|TRBD1|TRBV4-3|TRBJ1-2
CASSPGTANYGYTF
TGCGCCAGCAGCCCAGGGACAGCTAACTATGGCTACACCTTC
>few|NA|TRBV11-1|TRBJ2-7
CASSLARAGNYEQYF
TGTGCCAGCAGCTTAGCGCGGGCCGGTAACTACGAGCAGTACTTC
>NA|TRBD1|TRBV4-1|TRBJ2-4
CASSQDSQTGAILLAKNIQYF
TGCGCCAGCAGCCAAGATAGCCAAACAGGGGCCATCCTCCTAGCCAAAAACATTCAGTACTTC
>few|NA|TRBV5-1|TRBJ1-2
CASSLSGGANGYTF
TGCGCCAGCAGCTTGAGTGGGGGCGCGAACGGCTACACCTTC
>once|NA|TRBV30|TRBJ1-1
CACHRDTEAFF
TGTGCCTGCCACAGGGACACTGAAGCTTTCTTT
>NA|TRBD2|TRBV18|TRBJ2-7
CASSPQGAGEQYF
TGTGCCAGCTCACCACAGGGAGCGGGAGAGCAGTACTTC
>few|TRBD1|TRBV19|TRBJ1-4
CASRTDRAGNEKLFF
TGTGCCAGTAGAACCGACAGGGCGGGGAATGAAAAACTGTTTTTT
>NA|NA|TRBV6-5|TRBJ1-2
CASTEDGQIYGYTF
TGTGCCAGCACTGAGGACGGACAGATCTATGGCTACACCTTC
>few|TRBD1|TRBV10-3|TRBJ1-5
CAISETGGYEPQHF
TGTGCCATCAGTGAAACAGGGGGCTACGAGCCCCAGCATTTT
>few|NA|TRBV9|TRBJ1-2
CASSVWAGDGYTF
TGTGCCAGCAGCGTATGGGCAGGGGATGGCTACACCTTC
>NA|NA|TRBV7-6|TRBJ1-1
CASSLDGRGSTEAFF
TGTGCCAGCAGCTTAGATGGCAGGGGAAGCACTGAAGCTTTCTTT
>NA|NA|TRBV5-6|TRBJ1-1
CASSYQGLYTEAFF
TGTGCCAGCAGCTATCAGGGGCTGTACACTGAAGCTTTCTTT
>NA|NA|TRBV4-3|TRBJ1-2
CASSQDQGFGGYTF
TGCGCCAGCAGCCAAGATCAGGGTTTCGGTGGCTACACCTTC
>NA|NA|TRBV6-5|TRBJ1-6
CASRRDTAGNSPLHF
TGTGCCAGCAGAAGGGATACGGCGGGGAATTCACCCCTCCACTTT
>NA|TRBD1|TRBV7-9|TRBJ2-1
CASSILRDRARGEQFF
TGTGCCAGCAGTATCCTCCGGGACAGGGCAAGGGGTGAGCAGTTCTTC
>NA|NA|TRBV5-1|TRBJ1-1
CASSPTRSGATEAFF
TGCGCCAGCAGCCCGACTCGATCAGGGGCAACTGAAGCTTTCTTT
>NA|NA|TRBV29-1|TRBJ1-1
CSAPIQGSTEAFF
TGCAGCGCCCCGATACAGGGTAGTACTGAAGCTTTCTTT
>few|NA|TRBV4-3|TRBJ1-1
CASSQEARGVWNTEAFF
TGCGCCAGCAGCCAAGAGGCCCGGGGGGTATGGAACACTGAAGCTTTCTTT
>NA|NA|TRBV30|TRBJ2-7
CAWSVQSEQYF
TGTGCCTGGAGTGTACAGTCAGAGCAGTACTTC
>NA|NA|TRBV10-3|TRBJ2-5
CAISDSLGGETQYF
TGTGCCATCAGTGATTCACTAGGCGGAGAGACCCAGTACTTC
>NA|NA|TRBV6-5|TRBJ1-2
CASSPDGTGGYTF
TGTGCCAGCAGCCCCGACGGTACGGGGGGCTACACCTTC
>NA|NA|TRBV25-1|TRBJ1-1
CASRGGGNTEAFF
TGTGCCAGCCGGGGAGGAGGGAACACTGAAGCTTTCTTT
>NA|NA|TRBV7-9|TRBJ1-2
CASSLGQAKAYGYTF
TGTGCCAGCAGCTTAGGACAGGCCAAGGCCTATGGCTACACCTTC
>NA|NA|TRBV4-3|TRBJ1-1
CASSQERGRDTEAFF
TGCGCCAGCAGCCAAGAGCGGGGGCGGGACACTGAAGCTTTCTTT
>NA|NA|TRBV11-2|TRBJ2-7
CASGRGYEQYF
TGTGCCAGCGGAAGGGGCTACGAGCAGTACTTC
>NA|NA|TRBV14|TRBJ2-7
CASSQRGGHEQYF
TGTGCCAGCAGCCAAAGGGGGGGCCACGAGCAGTACTTC
>NA|NA|TRBV7-2|TRBJ1-1
CASSLNGRSTEAFF
TGTGCCAGCAGCTTAAATGGCCGGAGCACTGAAGCTTTCTTT
>NA|TRBD2|TRBV10-3|TRBJ2-3
CAINERGVADTQYF
TGTGCCATCAACGAGCGGGGGGTAGCAGATACGCAGTATTTT
>few|TRBD2|TRBV5-1|TRBJ2-3
CASSLELAGDSTDTQYF
TGCGCCAGCAGCTTGGAACTAGCGGGGGATAGCACAGATACGCAGTATTTT
>NA|TRBD2|TRBV5-1|TRBJ2-3
CASSVEGRGYTDTQYF
TGCGCCAGCAGTGTTGAGGGGAGGGGATATACAGATACGCAGTATTTT
>NA|NA|TRBV7-2|TRBJ2-3
CASSPSGQGRDTQYF
TGTGCCAGCAGCCCATCGGGCCAGGGGCGAGATACGCAGTATTTT
>NA|NA|TRBV15|TRBJ1-1
CATSRDPTATEAFF
TGTGCCACCAGCAGAGACCCGACAGCCACTGAAGCTTTCTTT
>few|NA|TRBV5-4|TRBJ1-2
CASSERTGNYGYTF
TGTGCCAGCAGCGAGAGGACGGGGAACTATGGCTACACCTTC
>NA|TRBD1|TRBV7-8|TRBJ1-5
CASSSRDRALAGQPQHF
TGTGCCAGCAGCTCCCGGGACAGGGCCCTCGCCGGTCAGCCCCAGCATTTT
>NA|TRBD1|TRBV7-3|TRBJ2-1
CASMLTGGADNEQFF
TGTGCCAGCATGCTGACAGGGGGCGCAGACAATGAGCAGTTCTTC
>NA|TRBD2|TRBV30|TRBJ2-5
CAQTSGGAEGETQYF
TGTGCCCAGACTAGCGGGGGGGCCGAGGGAGAGACCCAGTACTTC
>NA|NA|TRBV19|TRBJ2-5
CASSNYGETQYF
TGTGCCAGTAGTAACTATGGGGAGACCCAGTACTTC
>few|NA|TRBV12-2|TRBJ2-3
CASRSWTGSSTDTQYF
TGTGCAAGTCGCTCCTGGACAGGGTCTAGCACAGATACGCAGTATTTT
>NA|TRBD2|TRBV7-2|TRBJ2-1
CASSRLAGGSYNEQFF
TGTGCCAGCAGCCGACTAGCGGGGGGTTCCTACAATGAGCAGTTCTTC
>NA|TRBD1|TRBV4-3|TRBJ1-4
CASSQETSGTGYEKLFF
TGCGCCAGCAGCCAAGAAACTTCCGGGACAGGGTATGAAAAACTGTTTTTT
>NA|TRBD1|TRBV29-1|TRBJ1-2
CSVLSGQGYGYTF
TGCAGCGTTCTCTCGGGACAGGGCTATGGCTACACCTTC
>NA|TRBD1|TRBV18|TRBJ2-7
CASSGQGAYEQYF
TGTGCCAGCTCAGGACAGGGGGCCTACGAGCAGTACTTC
>NA|NA|TRBV30|TRBJ1-1
CACSMGGDTEAFF
TGTGCCTGCTCAATGGGGGGTGACACTGAAGCTTTCTTT
>NA|TRBD1|TRBV15|TRBJ1-4
CATTWDRPNEKLFF
TGTGCCACCACCTGGGACAGACCAAATGAAAAACTGTTTTTT
>NA|TRBD1|TRBV25-1|TRBJ2-7
CASSEISRDRGYEQYF
TGTGCCAGCAGTGAAATCTCCCGGGACAGGGGATACGAGCAGTACTTC
>NA|NA|TRBV28|TRBJ2-2
CASSFSSPNTGELFF
TGTGCCAGCAGTTTCTCAAGCCCGAACACCGGGGAGCTGTTTTTT
>NA|TRBD2|TRBV7-2|TRBJ2-3
CASKPGLVSDTQYF
TGTGCCAGCAAGCCGGGACTAGTTTCAGATACGCAGTATTTT
>NA|NA|TRBV13|TRBJ2-7
CASSKTSTITYEQYF
TGTGCCAGCAGCAAAACTAGTACGATCACCTACGAGCAGTACTTC
>few|NA|TRBV4-2|TRBJ2-5
CASSQVNSQETQYF
TGTGCCAGCAGCCAAGTCAACAGCCAAGAGACCCAGTACTTC
>few|TRBD1|TRBV28|TRBJ1-5
CASRAQGGSNQPQHF
TGTGCCAGCAGGGCACAGGGGGGAAGCAATCAGCCCCAGCATTTT
>once|NA|TRBV7-9|TRBJ2-3
CASSSLMSGVRTDTQYF
TGTGCCAGCAGCTCCCTAATGTCGGGGGTACGCACAGATACGCAGTATTTT
>NA|NA|TRBV7-6|TRBJ1-5
CASSLRYNQPQHF
TGTGCCAGCAGCTTACGGTACAATCAGCCCCAGCATTTT
>NA|TRBD2|TRBV7-2|TRBJ2-1
CASSFGSGGYNEQFF
TGTGCCAGCAGCTTTGGTAGCGGGGGGTACAATGAGCAGTTCTTC
>NA|TRBD2|TRBV11-3|TRBJ2-1
CASSLDGTSGGPSYNEQFF
TGTGCCAGCAGCTTAGACGGGACTAGCGGGGGACCCTCCTACAATGAGCAGTTCTTC
>NA|TRBD1|TRBV27|TRBJ1-1
CASSLLTGGNTEAFF
TGTGCCAGCAGTTTACTCACAGGGGGCAACACTGAAGCTTTCTTT
>once|NA|TRBV4-3|TRBJ1-5
CASSQDGAGFQPQHF
TGCGCCAGCAGCCAAGATGGCGCAGGGTTTCAGCCCCAGCATTTT
>few|TRBD2|TRBV30|TRBJ2-5
CAWSVERGGGETQYF
TGTGCCTGGAGTGTAGAGCGGGGGGGCGGGGAGACCCAGTACTTC
>NA|NA|TRBV19|TRBJ2-3
CASRSTGRTDTQYF
TGTGCCAGTAGATCGACAGGTCGCACAGATACGCAGTATTTT
>NA|NA|TRBV29-1|TRBJ1-1
CSVKTGMTEAFF
TGCAGCGTCAAAACAGGGATGACTGAAGCTTTCTTT